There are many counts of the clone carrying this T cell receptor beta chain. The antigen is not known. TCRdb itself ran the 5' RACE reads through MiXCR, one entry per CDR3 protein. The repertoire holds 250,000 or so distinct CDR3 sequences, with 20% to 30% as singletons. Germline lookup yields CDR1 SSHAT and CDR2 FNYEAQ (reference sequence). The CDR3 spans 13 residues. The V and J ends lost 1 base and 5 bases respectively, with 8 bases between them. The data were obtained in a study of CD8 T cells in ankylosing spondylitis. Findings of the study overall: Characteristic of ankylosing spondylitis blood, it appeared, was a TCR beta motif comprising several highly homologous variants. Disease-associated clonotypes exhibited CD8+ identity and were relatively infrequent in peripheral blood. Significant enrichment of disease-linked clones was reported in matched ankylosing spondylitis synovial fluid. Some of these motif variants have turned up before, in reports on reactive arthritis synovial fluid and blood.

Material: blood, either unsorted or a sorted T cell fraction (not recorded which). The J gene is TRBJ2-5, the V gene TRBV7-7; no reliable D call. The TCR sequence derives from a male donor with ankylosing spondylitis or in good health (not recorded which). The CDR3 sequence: CASSLGVSETQYF. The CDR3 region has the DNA TGTGCCAGCAGCTTAGGAGTGTCGGAGACCCAGTACTTC.